The sequence of this TCR beta chain was determined in a study of OX40 agonist ivuxolimab in advanced cancers. Turning to the study itself: Patients received ivuxolimab, an intravenous treatment, every 2 weeks at 0.01 to 10 mg/kg. The dose-escalation cohort was over 65% male, with a mean age of 60 years, ranging roughly 23 to 79.

The CDR3 runs 16 residues. Trimming at V came to 0 bases and at J to 2 bases, leaving 2 bases not matched to a gene. Germline assignment: CDR1 WNHNN and CDR2 SYGVQD (reference sequence). Sequencing used immunoSEQ multiplex PCR; TCRdb keeps in-frame clones, though not all of them. The data show around 40,000 clones, with approximately 80% seen just once and 2% to 2.5% held by the top ten. As concerns this clone: Its specificity is not known.

Study-wide results and limits: Within 6 weeks, CD4+ and CD8+ blood T cells expanded clonally at 0.1 to 3.0 mg/kg. Clonal expansion was among the lowest in partial responders at 0.1-3.0 mg/kg, especially CD8+.

The sequences come from CD4+ or CD8+ T cells sorted from blood, collected in a trial of the OX40 agonist ivuxolimab. This TCR was recovered from an adult with an advanced solid tumor such as melanoma, head and neck, liver or kidney cancer. The genes are TRBV10-1 and TRBJ2-2; 8 nucleotides agree with TRBD1. The CDR3: CASSESTGANTGELFF. The CDR3 DNA is TGCGCCAGCAGTGAGTCGACAGGGGCTAACACCGGGGAGCTGTTTTTT.